Listed here are 31 T cell receptor beta chains from one sample, sequenced in a study of blood T cell repertoires in COVID-19. Libraries were prepared by immunoSEQ multiplex PCR; TCRdb keeps only in-frame clonotypes and omits some of them. Here the sample spans some 150,000 clones, 84% being singletons. Sequenced input: PBMCs or T cells enriched from blood (not recorded which). These receptors originate from a woman between 18 and 29 years old who had been exposed to COVID-19.

The chain employs TRBV5-1 and TRBJ2-2, with D possibly being TRBD2 (6 bases). V was clipped by 3 bases and J by 1 base, with 10 bases between them. Germline assignment: CDR1 SGHRS and CDR2 YFSETQ. This CDR3 has 15 residues. As DNA, the CDR3 is TGCGCCAGCAGCTACAGGAGGGGGAACACCGGGGAGCTGTTTTTT. Its translation: CASSYRRGNTGELFF.

V and J are TRBV28 and TRBJ2-5; D uncertain. CDR3 length: 15 residues. The V end was cut by 3 bases, the J end by 4 bases, with 15 bases between. Germline-derived CDR1 and CDR2 are MDHEN and SYDVKM. CDR3 loop: CASSFIFGSGETQYF. The CDR3 DNA reads TGTGCCAGCAGTTTTATCTTCGGGTCTGGAGAGACCCAGTACTTC.

This clone appeared a few times. The rearrangement links TRBV6-5 to TRBJ1-2, with a tentative D call TRBD1 (6 bases). The V gene's germline CDR1 is MNHEY and CDR2 SVGAGI. Between the trimmed V and J ends, which lost 2 bases and 4 bases, there was a span of 8 bases. This CDR3 has 13 amino acids. The CDR3 region is CASSYDRSYGYTF. CDR3 bases: TGTGCCAGCAGTTACGACAGGTCCTATGGCTACACCTTC.

The V call is TRBV7-2, the J call TRBJ1-4; D is uncertain. Per germline, CDR1 SGHTA and CDR2 FQGNSA. V lost 1 base and J lost 2, with 5 bases in between. This CDR3 comprises 14 residues. The CDR3 loop is CASSLGRTNEKLFF. The CDR3 DNA reads TGTGCCAGCAGCTTAGGCCGGACTAATGAAAAACTGTTTTTT.

The rearrangement uses TRBV5-1 and TRBJ1-1, with 7 bases fitting TRBD1. Losses at the gene ends were 0 bases for V and 2 bases for J; bases not matched to a gene: 10. From germline, CDR1 is SGHRS and CDR2 YFSETQ. This CDR3 has 17 amino acids. CDR3: CASSLGMAGGQNTEAFF. The DNA of the CDR3 is TGCGCCAGCAGCTTGGGGATGGCAGGGGGACAAAACACTGAAGCTTTCTTT. The full variable domain, rest sourced from reference TRBV5-1 and TRBJ1-1, is KAGVTQTPRYLIKTRGQQVTLSCSPISGHRSVSWYQQTPGQGLQFLFEYFSETQRNKGNFPGRFSGRQFSNSRSEMNVSTLELGDSALYLCASSLGMAGGQNTEAFFGQGTRLTVV.

DNA for the CDR3: TGTGCCAGCATTGCGGGAGATACGCAGTATTTT. It is translated as CASIAGDTQYF. The chain recombines TRBV6-5 with TRBJ2-3, with a weak D call TRBD2 (5 bases). The CDR3 totals 11 residues. Trimming pared 7 bases from V and 5 bases from J, leaving 7 bases between. Germline CDR1 is MNHEY and CDR2 is SVGAGI.

This chain joins TRBV6-6 and TRBJ2-1, with D perhaps TRBD2 (6 bases). Trimming left V 6 bases short and J 9 bases short, with 24 bases between. The CDR3 sequence is 16 residues long. Germline V gene data show CDR1 as MNHNY and CDR2 as SVGAGI (reference sequence). The CDR3 loop reads CASSPRMTRMVGEQFF. The CDR3 nucleotides read TGTGCCAGCAGCCCCCGGATGACTAGAATGGTTGGTGAGCAGTTCTTC.

The genes are TRBV27 and TRBJ1-1; tentatively, D is TRBD1 (5 bases). The CDR3 is made up of 15 amino acids. Germline assignment: CDR1 MNHEY and CDR2 SMNVEV (reference sequence). Trimming removed 5 bases at V and 4 bases at J, with 17 bases between. The CDR3 DNA reads TGTGCCAGCAGTAACCAGGGTTTGGGGGGCACTGAAGCTTTCTTT. Translating gives CASSNQGLGGTEAFF.

The CDR3 DNA sequence: TGTGCCAGCAGCCAAAAGGTGGCTAGCGGCACAGATACGCAGTATTTT. This encodes CASSQKVASGTDTQYF. This rearrangement joins TRBV4-2 to TRBJ2-3; possibly TRBD2 for D (6 bases). The CDR3 is made up of 16 amino acids. The V end was cut by 2 bases, the J end by 1 base, with 13 bases between. Germline CDR1 LGHNA, CDR2 YNFKEQ.

The chain recombines TRBV12-5 with TRBJ2-1; D may be TRBD2 (6 bases). V lost 0 bases, J lost 7 bases, and 16 bases lay in between. Germline V gene data show CDR1 as LGHNT and CDR2 as FRNRAP. This CDR3 has 16 amino acids. The CDR3, as DNA: TGTGCTAGTGGTTTGGTACTAGGGGAGGCTATGAATGAGCAGTTCTTC. Translation: CASGLVLGEAMNEQFF. The full variable domain, completed using reference TRBV12-5 and TRBJ2-1, is DARVTQTPRHKVTEMGQEVTMRCQPILGHNTVFWYRQTMMQGLELLAYFRNRAPLDDSGMPKDRFSAEMPDATLATLKIQPSEPRDSAVYFCASGLVLGEAMNEQFFGPGTRLTVL.

This clone came up a few times. The V call is TRBV18, the J call TRBJ1-1; D ambiguous. The CDR3 totals 15 residues. The V end was cut by 2 bases, the J end by 1 base, with 11 bases between. Germline CDR1 KGHSH, CDR2 LQKENI. The CDR3 coding sequence is TGTGCCAGCTCACCAAAAGTTGCCGGGAACACTGAAGCTTTCTTT. It codes for CASSPKVAGNTEAFF.

This chain joins TRBV5-1 and TRBJ2-7, with 14 positions matching TRBD2. V was pared by 7 bases and J by 6 bases, with 9 bases of the junction left unmatched. Germline V gene lookup returns CDR1 SGHRS and CDR2 YFSETQ. The CDR3 spans 15 residues. Here the CDR3 DNA reads TGCGCCAGCGGAGGGGGGACTAGCGGGAGTTCCGAGCAGTACTTC. It codes for CASGGGTSGSSEQYF.

The chain employs TRBV15 and TRBJ2-7; no reliable D call. The CDR3 is 15 amino acids. From germline, CDR1 is LNHNV and CDR2 YYDKDF (reference sequence). Trimming shortened V by 1 base and J by 3 bases, and 13 bases separated the two germline ends. CDR3 residues: CATSRATNPGYEQYF. CDR3 nucleotide sequence: TGTGCCACCAGCAGAGCCACAAATCCGGGCTACGAGCAGTACTTC.

This clone was detected a few times. The chain links TRBV27 to TRBJ2-6; D remains ambiguous. The CDR3 spans 13 residues. In germline, CDR1 is MNHEY, CDR2 SMNVEV (reference sequence). Trimming stripped 7 bases from V and 2 bases from J, with 6 bases between. CDR3 coding DNA: TGTGCCAGCACCACAGCTGGGGCCAACGTCCTGACTTTC. This encodes CASTTAGANVLTF.

The chain has TRBV6-1 and TRBJ1-5; 9 bases agree with TRBD1. This CDR3 contains 17 residues. The ends lost 4 bases at V and 6 bases at J; junction bases unmatched: 13. Germline CDR1 reads MNHNS; CDR2 reads SASEGT. DNA of the CDR3: TGTGCCAGCAGTGCAACACGCTCCGGGACAGGGCCTCAGCCCCAGCATTTT. This encodes CASSATRSGTGPQPQHF.

The chain joins TRBV19 to TRBJ1-1; weak D call: TRBD1 (5 bases). The germline V gene has CDR1 LNHDA and CDR2 SQIVND (reference sequence). V shed 7 bases and J shed 3 bases, with 12 bases lying between them. The length of the CDR3 is 13 residues. The CDR3 spells CASIRATDTEAFF. CDR3 coding DNA: TGTGCCAGTATCAGGGCTACAGACACTGAAGCTTTCTTT.

Here the CDR3 reads CAGSRATNEKLFF. DNA for the CDR3: TGTGCCGGTAGTCGAGCAACTAATGAAAAACTGTTTTTT. The J gene is TRBJ1-4, the V gene TRBV28, with D unclear. The CDR3 has 13 amino acids. V lost 11 bases to trimming and J lost 0 bases, with 10 bases between them. In germline, CDR1 is MDHEN, CDR2 SYDVKM. The variable domain in full, completed from reference TRBV28 and TRBJ1-4, reads DVKVTQSSRYLVKRTGEKVFLECVQDMDHENMFWYRQDPGLGLRLIYFSYDVKMKEKGDIPEGYSVSREKKERFSLILESASTNQTSMYLCAGSRATNEKLFFGSGTQLSVL.

The chain links TRBV9 to TRBJ2-2; no definite D call. The germline gives CDR1 SGDLS, CDR2 YYNGEE. CDR3 length: 13 residues. Trimming pared 6 bases from V and 4 bases from J, leaving 10 bases between. CDR3 sequence (DNA): TGTGCCAGCACCCCCGGCGGCACCGGGGAGCTGTTTTTT. Translated: CASTPGGTGELFF.

This clone came up a few times. In nucleotides, the CDR3 is TGTGCCAGCAGCCACTCCAGCGGGGGTTTATACGAGCAGTACTTC. This sequence encodes CASSHSSGGLYEQYF. V is TRBV3-1 (or the pseudogene TRBV3-2) and J is TRBJ2-7; 8 bases are shared with TRBD2. The CDR3 runs to 15 residues. Trimming cost V 3 bases and J 4 bases; bases outside gene matches: 8. Per the germline V gene, CDR1 is LGHDT and CDR2 is YNNKEL (reference sequence).

This clone ranks as medium-sized. The chain is built from TRBV6-2 or TRBV6-3 and TRBJ2-2; 13 bases line up with TRBD2. Germline assignment: CDR1 MNHEY and CDR2 SVGEGT. The junction had 6 bases not matched to a gene; V was cut back by 4 bases and J by 7 bases. The CDR3 consists of 16 residues. CDR3 DNA: TGTGCCAGCAGTTTACTAGCGGGAGGGCCCGTCGGGGAGCTGTTTTTT. It yields the protein CASSLLAGGPVGELFF.

The rearrangement uses TRBV6-5 and TRBJ1-5; 7 bases are a match to TRBD1. The CDR3 has 14 amino acids. Trimming removed 6 bases from V and 5 bases from J; junction bases left unmatched: 7. Germline-derived CDR1 and CDR2 are MNHEY and SVGAGI. The CDR3 loop is CASRKGAIDQPQHF. Here the CDR3 DNA reads TGTGCCAGCAGGAAGGGGGCTATCGATCAGCCCCAGCATTTT.

J is TRBJ2-1 and V is TRBV7-9; 7 nucleotides match TRBD1. Germline V CDR1 and CDR2: SEHNR, FQNEAQ (reference sequence). The CDR3 loop spans 13 amino acids. V trimming: 5 bases; J trimming: 10 bases; junction bases outside the gene matches: 8. CDR3: CASSPKTGNEQFF. CDR3 nucleotide sequence: TGTGCCAGCAGCCCTAAGACAGGGAACGAGCAGTTCTTC. The full variable domain, rest sourced from reference TRBV7-9 and TRBJ2-1, is DTGVSQNPRHKITKRGQNVTFRCDPISEHNRLYWYRQTLGQGPEFLTYFQNEAQLEKSRLLSDRFSAERPKGSFSTLEIQRTEQGDSAMYLCASSPKTGNEQFFGPGTRLTVL.

V gene TRBV11-3 combines with J gene TRBJ2-7, with a tentative D call TRBD2 (6 bases). The CDR3 is 13 amino acids. The ends were cut back, 5 bases at V and 7 bases at J, with 15 bases in the middle. In germline, CDR1 is SGHNT, CDR2 YENEEA. The CDR3 loop reads CASSGGLLWEQYF. CDR3 bases: TGTGCCAGCAGCGGGGGACTGCTTTGGGAGCAGTACTTC. The whole variable domain, filled in from reference TRBV11-3 and TRBJ2-7, reads EAGVVQSPRYKIIEKKQPVAFWCNPISGHNTLYWYLQNLGQGPELLIRYENEEAVDDSQLPKDRFSAERLKGVDSTLKIQPAELGDSAVYLCASSGGLLWEQYFGPGTRLTVT.

The chain carries TRBV6-1 and TRBJ2-3; 10 bases fit TRBD2. The CDR3 runs to 16 residues. V was clipped by 2 bases and J by 6 bases; unmatched bases: 8. Germline V lookup: CDR1 MNHNS, CDR2 SASEGT. CDR3 bases: TGTGCCAGCAGTGAACTAGCGGGAGATCCCTCGGATACGCAGTATTTT. Protein: CASSELAGDPSDTQYF.

This chain links TRBV5-1 with TRBJ1-2; D is unresolved. CDR3 size: 14 residues. CDR1 and CDR2 from the germline V gene are SGHRS and YFSETQ. Trimming stripped 2 bases from V and 1 base from J, with 9 bases between. Here the CDR3 DNA reads TGCGCCAGCAGCTTCGACGGGAATAACTATGGCTACACCTTC. Translating it yields CASSFDGNNYGYTF.

This clone was observed once. This clone may be a read error of a much larger clone one base away. The V and J genes are TRBV14 and TRBJ2-7, with TRBD1 identical over 7 bases. The CDR3 contains 15 residues. Germline lookup yields CDR1 SGHDN and CDR2 FVKESK. Germline trimming cut 0 bases from V and 3 bases from J; bases unmatched to any gene: 5. The DNA of the CDR3 is TGTGCCAGCAGCCAAGATAGAAGGACAGGCTACGAGCAGTACTTC. This codes for CASSQDRRTGYEQYF. The variable domain in full, with the rest retrieved from reference TRBV14 and TRBJ2-7, is EAGVTQFPSHSVIEKGQTVTLRCDPISGHDNLYWYRRVMGKEIKFLLHFVKESKQDESGMPNNRFLAERTGGTYSTLKVQPAELEDSGVYFCASSQDRRTGYEQYFGPGTRLTVT.

V gene TRBV28 combines with J gene TRBJ1-5; 12 nucleotides align to TRBD1. The CDR3 runs 14 residues. Per germline, CDR1 MDHEN and CDR2 SYDVKM. The ends lost 11 bases at V and 6 bases at J; junction bases unmatched: 8. In nucleotides, the CDR3 is TGTGCCGGGGGGACAGGGGGCGAGTTTCAGCCCCAGCATTTT. This codes for CAGGTGGEFQPQHF.

The rearrangement joins TRBV19 to TRBJ2-1; 8 positions match TRBD2. This CDR3 has 11 amino acids. V trimming: 7 bases; J trimming: 13 bases; junction bases outside the gene matches: 6. Germline V CDR1 and CDR2: LNHDA, SQIVND (reference sequence). This CDR3 reads CASNSGTSQFF. Written as DNA, the CDR3 is TGTGCCAGTAACTCCGGGACTAGTCAGTTCTTC.

This clone was picked up a small number of times. The V and J genes are TRBV14 and TRBJ1-2; no reliable D call. The CDR3 length is 13 residues. The V gene lost 1 base and the J gene lost 8 bases, with 11 bases spanning the gap. Germline V gene lookup returns CDR1 SGHDN and CDR2 FVKESK. The CDR3 DNA reads as TGTGCCAGCAGCCAAGCCCGGGATCTCGGCTACACCTTC. The encoded protein is CASSQARDLGYTF.

The V and J genes are TRBV6-1 and TRBJ2-7; no firm D call. Per germline, CDR1 MNHNS and CDR2 SASEGT. V was trimmed by 3 bases and J by 6 bases, leaving 6 bases between them. The CDR3 length is 11 residues. CDR3 nucleotide sequence: TGTGCCAGCAGTGACCAAATCGAGCAGTACTTC. It specifies CASSDQIEQYF.

The CDR3 bases are TGCAGCGTTCCTAGCGCCGAGACCCAGTACTTC. Translation: CSVPSAETQYF. This chain connects TRBV20-1 to TRBJ2-5; tentatively, D is TRBD2 (6 bases). Germline lookup yields CDR1 DFQATT and CDR2 SNEGSKA (reference sequence). The CDR3 covers 11 residues.